This T cell receptor beta chain was recorded in a study of T cell repertoires in cytomegalovirus infection. Study-level information: Recently identified HLA-C-restricted CMV epitopes and well-studied HLA-B-restricted CMV epitopes were used by the study. Study-level findings and limits: Carriers of CMV plus the relevant HLA were identified by cumulative public TCR beta family frequency.

On this clonotype: Its specificity is not known.

Germline lookup yields CDR1 ENHRY and CDR2 SYGVKD. The CDR3 contains 14 residues. Trimming took 0 bases from V and 0 from J, leaving 5 bases between them. TCRdb passed the reads through MiXCR, listing each CDR3 protein once. The sample carries about 78,000 distinct CDR3 sequences, roughly 37% recorded once. This receptor was obtained from a human donor in good health (CMV status not recorded). Some clones in this sample may be carry-over from other donors' samples. The rearrangement links TRBV10-3 to TRBJ1-1, with D unresolved. The source was CD8+ T cells from cultured PBMCs, collected from culture after CMV antigen stimulation. The CDR3 sequence is CAISESRMNTEAFF. The CDR3 nucleotides read TGTGCCATCAGTGAGTCACGGATGAACACTGAAGCTTTCTTT.